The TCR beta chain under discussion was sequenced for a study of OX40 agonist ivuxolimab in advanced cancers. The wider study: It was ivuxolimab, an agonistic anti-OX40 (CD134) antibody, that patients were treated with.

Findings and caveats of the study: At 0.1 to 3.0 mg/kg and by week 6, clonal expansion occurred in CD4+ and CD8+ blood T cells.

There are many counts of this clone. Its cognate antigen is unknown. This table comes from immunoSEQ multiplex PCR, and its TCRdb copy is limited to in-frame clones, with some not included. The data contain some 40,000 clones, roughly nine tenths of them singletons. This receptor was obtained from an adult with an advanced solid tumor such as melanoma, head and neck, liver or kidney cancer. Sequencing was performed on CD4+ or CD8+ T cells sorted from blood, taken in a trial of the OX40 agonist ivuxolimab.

The CDR3 nucleotides read TGTGCCAGCAGTCGGACTAACTATGGCTACACCTTC. Translated, it gives CASSRTNYGYTF. The chain employs TRBV7-9 and TRBJ1-2; no definite D call. V lost 6 bases and J lost 0, with 5 bases in between. Per the germline V gene, CDR1 is SEHNR and CDR2 is FQNEAQ (reference sequence). The CDR3 extends over 12 amino acids.